Listed here are 28 T cell receptor beta chains from one sample, sequenced in a study of blood T cell repertoires in COVID-19. Assay: immunoSEQ multiplex PCR; the TCRdb copy retains only in-frame clones and omits some. The table records around 260,000 clones, approximately 88% of them present only once. The sequenced sample was peripheral blood. Receptors originate from a human donor in a cohort sampled during active COVID-19.

This chain uses TRBV11-2 with TRBJ2-7; TRBD1 agrees at 7 bases. The trim removed 5 bases at V and 7 bases at J, leaving 17 bases unmatched. The CDR3 contains 16 residues. CDR1 is SGHAT and CDR2 is FQNNGV in the germline V gene. CDR3 region: CASSQDRSTHWMEQYF. The CDR3 nucleotides are TGTGCCAGCAGCCAGGACAGGAGCACCCATTGGATGGAGCAGTACTTC.

The V gene is TRBV6-2 or TRBV6-3, the J gene TRBJ2-7, with a weak D call TRBD2 (5 bases). The V gene's germline CDR1 is MNHEY and CDR2 SVGEGT. CDR3 length equals 14 residues. Trimming cost V 4 bases and J 6 bases, with 16 bases left between them. The CDR3 sequence is CASSSLRGAGEQYF. The CDR3 DNA reads as TGTGCCAGCAGTTCTCTCCGGGGTGCAGGCGAGCAGTACTTC.

V gene TRBV20-1 combines with J gene TRBJ2-7; the D is unclear. Germline V gene sequence: CDR1 DFQATT, CDR2 SNEGSKA (reference sequence). Trimming removed 0 bases from V and 3 bases from J, with 3 bases in between. This CDR3 is built from 11 residues. The CDR3 protein is CSARDLYEQYF. The CDR3 bases are TGCAGTGCTAGAGATCTCTACGAGCAGTACTTC.

The CDR3: CASSRRAGGTETQYF. The DNA of the CDR3 is TGCGCCAGCAGTCGAAGGGCAGGGGGCACAGAGACCCAGTACTTC. This chain connects TRBV4-3 to TRBJ2-5, with TRBD1 matching 8 bases. V was clipped by 6 bases and J by 4 bases; unmatched bases: 10. This CDR3 spans 15 amino acids. CDR1 is LGHNA, CDR2 YSLEER, per germline.

CDR3: CASSQTEYGYTF. CDR3 DNA: TGTGCCAGCAGTCAGACAGAGTATGGCTACACCTTC. The V and J genes are TRBV6-5 and TRBJ1-2, with a tentative D call TRBD1 (5 bases). This CDR3 has 12 amino acids. Deletions cut 5 bases from V and 5 bases from J, with 9 bases between. Germline V gene sequence: CDR1 MNHEY, CDR2 SVGAGI.

The V and J genes are TRBV15 and TRBJ2-7; D ambiguous. This CDR3 spans 14 amino acids. Trimming shortened V by 3 bases and J by 4 bases, and 13 bases separated the two germline ends. Germline V CDR1 and CDR2: LNHNV, YYDKDF (reference sequence). CDR3: CATSSRSPSYEQYF. The DNA for the CDR3 is TGTGCCACCAGCAGCCGAAGCCCCTCGTACGAGCAGTACTTC.

This sequence joins TRBV5-4 and TRBJ2-7; the D gene is possibly TRBD1 (5 bases). Germline V gives CDR1 SGHNT, CDR2 YYREEE (reference sequence). The CDR3 length is 14 residues. The V and J ends lost 0 bases and 0 bases respectively, with 7 bases between them. The CDR3 sequence: CASSLAQGSYEQYF. The CDR3, as DNA: TGTGCCAGCAGCTTGGCGCAGGGCTCCTACGAGCAGTACTTC.

The V gene is TRBV5-1, the J gene TRBJ2-3, with no clear D. Germline V lookup: CDR1 SGHRS, CDR2 YFSETQ. CDR3 length: 16 residues. Trimming shortened V by 4 bases and J by 0 bases, and 15 bases separated the two germline ends. The CDR3 reads CASSPPYSLSTDTQYF. In DNA, the CDR3 is TGCGCCAGCAGCCCGCCCTACTCGTTAAGCACAGATACGCAGTATTTT.

V and J are TRBV6-2 or TRBV6-3 and TRBJ2-1; D unresolved. Trimming removed 5 bases from V and 8 bases from J, with 10 bases in between. CDR1 is MNHEY, CDR2 SVGEGT, per germline. This CDR3 region has 12 residues. CDR3 sequence: CASSQTPHEQFF. CDR3 in DNA: TGTGCCAGCAGTCAGACTCCCCATGAGCAGTTCTTC.

The rearrangement uses TRBV6-5 and TRBJ2-7; D possibly corresponds to TRBD1 (5 bases). The CDR3 consists of 13 residues. V gave up 8 bases and J gave up 2 bases, with 13 bases separating them. The germline V gene has CDR1 MNHEY and CDR2 SVGAGI. The CDR3 sequence: CASRPDTTYEQYF. In DNA form, the CDR3 reads TGTGCCAGCCGGCCGGACACAACCTACGAGCAGTACTTC.

V and J are TRBV5-8 and TRBJ2-6; no definite D call. From germline, CDR1 is SGHTS and CDR2 YDEGEE. Trimming stripped 1 base from V and 2 bases from J, with 13 bases between. The CDR3 is 17 amino acids. The CDR3, as DNA: TGTGCCAGCAGCTTGCGAGTCAGGCCGCCTGGGGCCAACGTCCTGACTTTC. This codes for CASSLRVRPPGANVLTF. The full variable domain, rest sourced from reference TRBV5-8 and TRBJ2-6, is EAGVTQSPTHLIKTRGQQATLRCSPISGHTSVYWYQQALGLGLQFLLWYDEGEERNRGNFPPRFSGRQFPNYSSELNVNALELEDSALYLCASSLRVRPPGANVLTFGAGSRLTVL.

This clone was observed a single time. The chain links TRBV7-3 to TRBJ1-6, with D tentatively TRBD1 (5 bases). Germline V gene sequence: CDR1 SGHTA, CDR2 FQGTGA. This CDR3 contains 16 residues. The V end was cut by 3 bases, the J end by 6 bases, with 15 bases between. CDR3 amino acids: CASSFWGVKANSPLHF. In DNA form, the CDR3 reads TGTGCCAGCAGCTTTTGGGGGGTTAAGGCTAATTCACCCCTCCACTTT.

The rearrangement joins TRBV6-5 to TRBJ2-4; D gene unclear. The CDR3 totals 13 residues. The V end was cut by 2 bases, the J end by 2 bases, with 4 bases between. In germline, CDR1 is MNHEY, CDR2 SVGAGI. The CDR3 is CASSYGPKNIQYF. In DNA, the CDR3 is TGTGCCAGCAGTTACGGCCCCAAAAACATTCAGTACTTC.

Only a few counts were recorded for this clone. The CDR3 DNA is TGTGCCAGCAGGCGTGGACAGGGGACTAACTATGGCTACACCTTC. It codes for CASRRGQGTNYGYTF. V usage is TRBV6-5 and J usage is TRBJ1-2; 9 positions agree with TRBD1. The CDR3 contains 15 residues. Unmatched junction bases numbered 5, after V lost 6 bases and J lost 0 bases. Germline loops: CDR1 MNHEY, CDR2 SVGAGI.

The chain carries TRBV6-2 or TRBV6-3 and TRBJ2-7, with D hard to call. Trimming removed 0 bases at V and 2 bases at J, with 11 bases between. Per the germline V gene, CDR1 is MNHEY and CDR2 is SVGEGT. This CDR3 spans 15 amino acids. The CDR3 loop reads CASSYSRPIAYEQYF. The CDR3 DNA sequence: TGTGCCAGCAGTTACTCGAGGCCTATTGCCTACGAGCAGTACTTC.

V gene TRBV19 combines with J gene TRBJ1-1; D remains ambiguous. The CDR3 has 12 residues. V was cut by 7 bases and J by 0 bases, with 6 bases left in between. Germline loops: CDR1 LNHDA, CDR2 SQIVND (reference sequence). CDR3: CASKHMNTEAFF. The CDR3 DNA reads as TGTGCCAGTAAACACATGAACACTGAAGCTTTCTTT.

The chain carries TRBV5-1 and TRBJ2-7, with 10 bases fitting TRBD2. The ends lost 0 bases at V and 3 bases at J; junction bases unmatched: 9. CDR1 SGHRS and CDR2 YFSETQ come from the germline V gene. The CDR3 runs to 17 residues. CDR3 protein: CASSLDLAGGQLYEQYF. CDR3 sequence (DNA): TGCGCCAGCAGCTTGGACTTAGCGGGGGGCCAACTCTACGAGCAGTACTTC.

The gene calls are TRBV28 and TRBJ2-7, with 10 positions matching TRBD1. Germline V gene sequence: CDR1 MDHEN, CDR2 SYDVKM. This CDR3 is built from 15 residues. The trim removed 5 bases at V and 5 bases at J, leaving 9 bases unmatched. CDR3: CASSATGTGEDEQYF. DNA of the CDR3: TGTGCCAGCAGTGCGACCGGGACAGGGGAGGACGAGCAGTACTTC.

The chain links TRBV24-1 to TRBJ1-5, with a possible D match to TRBD1 (6 bases). Trimming cost V 2 bases and J 2 bases, with 15 bases left between them. Germline CDR1 is KGHDR and CDR2 is SFDVKD. The CDR3 covers 17 residues. The CDR3, as DNA: TGTGCCACCAGTGATTCCAGCGGGGAGGGGGGCAATCAGCCCCAGCATTTT. This gives the protein CATSDSSGEGGNQPQHF.

V is TRBV7-2 and J is TRBJ1-1; D gene uncertain. CDR1 is SGHTA, CDR2 FQGNSA, per germline. This CDR3 contains 15 residues. With 5 bases removed from V and 0 bases from J, the gap between germline ends came to 13 bases. The DNA of the CDR3 is TGTGCCAGCAGCCCGGGGTGGCGGATGAACACTGAAGCTTTCTTT. This encodes CASSPGWRMNTEAFF. The whole variable domain, filled in from reference TRBV7-2 and TRBJ1-1, reads GAGVSQSPSNKVTEKGKDVELRCDPISGHTALYWYRQSLGQGLEFLIYFQGNSAPDKSGLPSDRFSAERTGGSVSTLTIQRTQQEDSAVYLCASSPGWRMNTEAFFGQGTRLTVV.

The J gene is TRBJ2-1, the V gene TRBV5-4; 14 nucleotides match TRBD2. The trim removed 4 bases at V and 8 bases at J, leaving 5 bases unmatched. Germline-derived CDR1 and CDR2 are SGHNT and YYREEE (reference sequence). The CDR3 runs 15 residues. The CDR3 region has the DNA TGTGCCAGCAGCGTGGGACTAGCGGGAGTCCATGAGCAGTTCTTC. It encodes CASSVGLAGVHEQFF.

The chain links TRBV30 to TRBJ2-7, with 8 nucleotides matching TRBD2. Trimming cost V 2 bases and J 4 bases; bases outside gene matches: 13. Germline values: CDR1 GTSNPN, CDR2 SVGIG (reference sequence). The CDR3 is 16 amino acids. The CDR3 DNA reads TGTGCCTGGAGTAGTAGCGGGGTGTACATAGGGTACGAGCAGTACTTC. It specifies CAWSSSGVYIGYEQYF.

This sequence joins TRBV12-3 or TRBV12-4 and TRBJ2-7; D is unclear. The CDR3 is 12 amino acids. V shed 6 bases and J shed 2 bases, with 8 bases lying between them. The CDR3 protein is CASSQEAYEQYF. Here the CDR3 DNA reads TGTGCCAGCAGCCAGGAAGCCTACGAGCAGTACTTC.

The CDR3 nucleotides are TGTGCCTGGACAAGGAGGGACGAGCAGTACTTC. It yields the protein CAWTRRDEQYF. This chain connects TRBV30 to TRBJ2-7, with D perhaps matching TRBD2 (6 bases). Trimming took off 4 bases at V and 5 bases at J, with 9 bases between the two ends. The CDR3 runs 11 residues. Germline V lookup: CDR1 GTSNPN, CDR2 SVGIG (reference sequence). Full variable domain (outside the CDR3, taken from reference TRBV30 and TRBJ2-7): SQTIHQWPATLVQPVGSPLSLECTVEGTSNPNLYWYRQAAGRGLQLLFYSVGIGQISSEVPQNLSASRPQDRQFILSSKKLLLSDSGFYLCAWTRRDEQYFGPGTRLTVT.

The chain employs TRBV25-1 and TRBJ1-3; unclear D gene. Per germline, CDR1 MGHDK and CDR2 SYGVNS. V was shortened by 7 bases and J by 8 bases, with 9 bases between the two germline ends. CDR3 length: 11 residues. CDR3 bases: TGTGCCAGCACCTACGGAGACACCATATATTTT. It specifies CASTYGDTIYF.

The rearrangement links TRBV27 to TRBJ2-1; 10 nucleotides agree with TRBD2. The germline V gene encodes CDR1 MNHEY and CDR2 SMNVEV (reference sequence). The CDR3 totals 16 residues. Germline trimming cut 6 bases from V and 6 bases from J; bases unmatched to any gene: 11. CDR3 amino acids: CASRLLAGSPTNEQFF. The DNA of the CDR3 is TGTGCCAGCAGATTACTAGCGGGGTCCCCCACCAATGAGCAGTTCTTC.

J is TRBJ2-7 and V is TRBV7-8; TRBD1 matches 7 bases. In germline, CDR1 is SGHVS, CDR2 FQNEAQ. Losses at the gene ends were 6 bases for V and 0 bases for J; bases not matched to a gene: 8. This CDR3 contains 15 residues. In nucleotides, the CDR3 is TGTGCCAGCAGAAAACCGGGACAGAGCTCCTACGAGCAGTACTTC. Its translation: CASRKPGQSSYEQYF.

The J gene is TRBJ2-3, the V gene TRBV7-2; 7 nucleotides align to TRBD2. The CDR3 runs 13 residues. Germline V gene data show CDR1 as SGHTA and CDR2 as FQGNSA. After removal of 10 bases from V and 3 bases from J, the junction contained 7 bases not matched to a gene. The CDR3 region is CATGERGTDTQYF. As DNA, the CDR3 is TGTGCCACCGGGGAGCGGGGAACAGATACGCAGTATTTT.